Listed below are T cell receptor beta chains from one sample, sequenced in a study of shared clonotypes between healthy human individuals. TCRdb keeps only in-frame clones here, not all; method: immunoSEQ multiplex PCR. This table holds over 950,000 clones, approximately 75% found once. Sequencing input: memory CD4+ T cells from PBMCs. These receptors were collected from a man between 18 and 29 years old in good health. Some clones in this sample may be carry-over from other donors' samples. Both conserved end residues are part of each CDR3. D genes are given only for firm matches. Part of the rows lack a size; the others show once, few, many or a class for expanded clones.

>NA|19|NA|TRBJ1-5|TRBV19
CASSIDGPRPGSLNQPQHF
TGTGCCAGTAGTATAGACGGGCCCCGACCGGGATCGCTCAATCAGCCCCAGCATTTT
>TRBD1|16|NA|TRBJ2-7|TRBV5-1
CASSLVFGTGAREQYF
TGCGCCAGCAGCTTGGTCTTTGGGACAGGGGCTAGGGAGCAGTACTTC
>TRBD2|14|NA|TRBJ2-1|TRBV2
CASKRLAGVPEQFF
TGTGCCAGCAAGCGACTAGCGGGAGTACCTGAGCAGTTCTTC
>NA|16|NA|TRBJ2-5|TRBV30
CAWSVRLIYTQETQYF
TGTGCCTGGAGTGTAAGGTTGATTTACACTCAAGAGACCCAGTACTTC
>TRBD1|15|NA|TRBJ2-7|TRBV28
CASKTPGQGTYEQYF
TGTGCCAGCAAAACACCCGGACAGGGAACCTACGAGCAGTACTTC
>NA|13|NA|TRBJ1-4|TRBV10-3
CAISEAPNEKLFF
TGTGCCATCAGTGAGGCGCCTAATGAAAAACTGTTTTTT
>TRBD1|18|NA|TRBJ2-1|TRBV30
CAWSIRQGPLKLYNEQFF
TGTGCCTGGAGTATACGACAGGGGCCCTTAAAACTCTACAATGAGCAGTTCTTC
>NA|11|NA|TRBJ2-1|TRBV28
CASSFASTKVF
TGTGCCAGCAGTTTTGCTAGCACGAAGGTCTTC
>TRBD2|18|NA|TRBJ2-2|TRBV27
CASSPRGLAGGQDGELFF
TGTGCCAGCAGTCCTCGCGGACTAGCGGGAGGGCAGGACGGGGAGCTGTTTTTT
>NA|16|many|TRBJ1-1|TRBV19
CASSIDLARVSTEAFF
TGTGCCAGTAGTATAGATCTAGCCAGGGTGAGCACTGAAGCTTTCTTT
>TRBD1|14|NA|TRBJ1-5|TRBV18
CASSPTGRDQPQHF
TGTGCCAGCTCACCGACAGGGCGTGATCAGCCCCAGCATTTT
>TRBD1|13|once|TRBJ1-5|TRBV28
CASTRTGIQPQHF
TGTGCCAGCACCCGGACAGGGATTCAGCCCCAGCATTTT
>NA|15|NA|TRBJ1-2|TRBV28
CASSLLGTGNYGYTF
TGTGCCAGCAGTTTATTAGGGACGGGGAACTATGGCTACACCTTC
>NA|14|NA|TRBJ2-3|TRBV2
CASSDRKATDTQYF
TGTGCCAGCAGTGACCGGAAGGCGACGGATACGCAGTATTTT
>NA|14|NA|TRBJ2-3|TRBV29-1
CSAYRQSSTDTQYF
TGCAGCGCCTATAGACAGTCTAGCACAGATACGCAGTATTTT
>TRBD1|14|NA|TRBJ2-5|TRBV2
CASSAGTGRETQYF
TGTGCCAGCAGTGCCGGGACAGGGCGAGAGACCCAGTACTTC
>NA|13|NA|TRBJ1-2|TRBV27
CASSAPGHPGYTF
TGTGCCAGCAGTGCCCCGGGACATCCTGGCTACACCTTC
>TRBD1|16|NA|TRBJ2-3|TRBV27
CASSSFVTGVTDTQYF
TGTGCCAGCAGTTCTTTCGTGACAGGGGTCACAGATACGCAGTATTTT
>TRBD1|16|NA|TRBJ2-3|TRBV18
CASSAGYRGEADTQYF
TGTGCCAGCTCAGCAGGCTACAGGGGAGAGGCAGATACGCAGTATTTT
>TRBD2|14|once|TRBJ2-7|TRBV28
CATRRTSSYYEQYF
TGTGCCACCCGTCGGACTAGCAGTTACTACGAGCAGTACTTC
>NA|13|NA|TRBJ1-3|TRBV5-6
CASSFSAGNTIYF
TGTGCCAGCAGCTTCTCAGCTGGAAACACCATATATTTT
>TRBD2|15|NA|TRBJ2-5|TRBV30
CAWSEGTSGLETQYF
TGTGCCTGGAGTGAAGGGACTAGCGGGCTGGAGACCCAGTACTTC
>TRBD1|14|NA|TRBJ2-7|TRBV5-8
CASRSDRAPYEQYF
TGTGCCAGCAGATCGGACAGGGCTCCCTACGAGCAGTACTTC
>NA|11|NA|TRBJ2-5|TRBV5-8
CASSFWETQYF
TGTGCCAGCAGCTTCTGGGAGACCCAGTACTTC
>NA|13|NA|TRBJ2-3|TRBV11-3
CASSFGSTDTQYF
TGTGCCAGCAGCTTCGGCAGCACAGATACGCAGTATTTT
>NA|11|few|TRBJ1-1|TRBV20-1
CSGLSRAEAFF
TGCAGTGGCCTGTCGAGGGCCGAAGCTTTCTTT
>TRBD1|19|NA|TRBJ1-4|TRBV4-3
CASSQDDNRGLGVDEKLFF
TGCGCCAGCAGCCAAGATGATAACAGGGGGCTAGGGGTTGATGAAAAACTGTTTTTT
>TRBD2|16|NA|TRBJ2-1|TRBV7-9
CASSPLRGLGTHEQFF
TGTGCCAGCAGCCCCCTCCGCGGACTAGGTACCCATGAGCAGTTCTTC
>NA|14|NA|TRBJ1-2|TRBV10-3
CAISEFWGSYGYTF
TGTGCCATCAGTGAGTTTTGGGGCTCTTATGGCTACACCTTC
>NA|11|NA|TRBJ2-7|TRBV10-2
CASSESYEQYF
TGCGCCAGCAGTGAGTCCTACGAGCAGTACTTC
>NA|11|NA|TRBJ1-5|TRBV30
CAGTPVWPQHF
TGTGCCGGGACCCCTGTTTGGCCCCAGCATTTT
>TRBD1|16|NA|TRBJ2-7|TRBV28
CASSLRDSALSYEQYF
TGTGCCAGCAGTTTGAGGGACAGCGCCCTCTCCTACGAGCAGTACTTC
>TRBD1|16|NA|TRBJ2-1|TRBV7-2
CASSLSGWTGGNEQFF
TGTGCCAGCAGCTTAAGTGGCTGGACAGGGGGGAATGAGCAGTTCTTC